The rows below give T cell receptor beta chains drawn from one sample of a study of identical twins. TCRdb independently ran MiXCR on the 5' RACE reads; one entry per CDR3 protein. Here the sample spans a few hundred thousand distinct CDR3 sequences, roughly 13% being singletons. The data also belong to a second study, concerning yellow fever vaccine responses in identical twins.

The sequencing input was memory (CD45RO+) T cells sorted from blood. The receptors originated from a woman in her late teens or twenties in good health. Each CDR3 is given with its conserved first and last residue. D genes are given only for firm matches. The size of a clone is reported for some rows only, either as once, few or many, or as a class for expanded clones.

. | TRBD1 | TRBJ2-5 | TRBV7-2 | CASSFRTGTETQYF | TGTGCCAGCAGCTTTCGGACAGGGACAGAGACCCAGTACTTC
few | TRBD2 | TRBJ2-3 | TRBV20-1 | CSASLAGGPGGDTQYF | TGCAGTGCTAGTCTAGCGGGAGGGCCGGGTGGAGATACGCAGTATTTT
many | TRBD2 | TRBJ2-1 | TRBV7-2 | CASSSPRLAGGLKQFF | TGTGCCAGCAGCTCCCCCCGACTAGCGGGAGGGCTGAAGCAGTTCTTC
. | . | TRBJ2-2 | TRBV3-1 | CASSHFPGFHTGELFF | TGTGCCAGCAGCCACTTCCCTGGCTTCCACACCGGGGAGCTGTTTTTT
few | TRBD1 | TRBJ2-5 | TRBV28 | CASSRDSKEAQYF | TGTGCCAGCAGTAGGGACAGTAAAGAGGCCCAGTACTTC
once | TRBD2 | TRBJ2-5 | TRBV7-2 | CASAGTGGLETQYF | TGTGCCAGCGCCGGGACGGGGGGTTTGGAGACCCAGTACTTC
. | TRBD1 | TRBJ2-7 | TRBV5-4 | CASSLFGQGASHEQYF | TGTGCCAGCAGCTTGTTCGGACAGGGGGCGAGCCACGAGCAGTACTTC
. | . | TRBJ2-5 | TRBV5-1 | CASSWGGGQGRGETQYF | TGCGCCAGCAGCTGGGGAGGGGGTCAGGGAAGAGGAGAGACCCAGTACTTC
many | . | TRBJ1-1 | TRBV10-3 | CAIGDYRENTEAFF | TGTGCCATCGGAGACTACAGGGAGAACACTGAAGCTTTCTTT
few | . | TRBJ2-4 | TRBV7-2 | CASSENRGGAKNIQYF | TGTGCCAGCAGCGAGAACAGGGGGGGAGCCAAAAACATTCAGTACTTC
few | TRBD2 | TRBJ2-5 | TRBV7-2 | CASSIPTSGAETQYF | TGTGCCAGCAGCATCCCGACTAGCGGTGCGGAGACCCAGTACTTC
few | . | TRBJ2-3 | TRBV19 | CASRPRDTRNTDTQYF | TGTGCCTCCCGACCCCGGGACACACGGAACACAGATACGCAGTATTTT
. | TRBD1 | TRBJ1-2 | TRBV7-2 | CASSLPGQGHYGYTF | TGTGCCAGCAGTTTACCGGGACAGGGTCACTATGGCTACACCTTC
many | . | TRBJ2-7 | TRBV20-1 | CSAREGSDYEQYF | TGCAGTGCCAGAGAGGGGTCGGACTACGAGCAGTACTTC
few | TRBD1 | TRBJ2-1 | TRBV12-3/TRBV12-4 | CASRRTGVDEQFF | TGTGCCAGCAGACGGACAGGGGTTGATGAGCAGTTCTTC
many | . | TRBJ2-4 | TRBV20-1 | CSAPIPLTDGNIQYF | TGCAGTGCCCCTATCCCCTTAACGGATGGAAACATTCAGTACTTC
many | . | TRBJ1-6 | TRBV5-1 | CASSLAGTMNSPLHF | TGCGCCAGCAGCTTGGCCGGAACAATGAATTCACCCCTCCACTTT
. | TRBD1 | TRBJ2-1 | TRBV7-2 | CASSAAGTGRVREQFF | TGTGCCAGCAGCGCAGCGGGGACAGGGAGGGTTCGAGAGCAGTTCTTC
many | . | TRBJ2-3 | TRBV10-3 | CAIRRDTTDTQYF | TGTGCCATCAGACGGGACACCACAGATACGCAGTATTTT
many | TRBD2 | TRBJ2-3 | TRBV29-1 | CSAGLARADTQYF | TGCAGCGCTGGACTAGCCCGGGCAGATACGCAGTATTTT
. | TRBD2 | TRBJ2-3 | TRBV7-2 | CASRSAGETDTQYF | TGTGCCAGCAGATCAGCGGGAGAGACAGATACGCAGTATTTT
many | . | TRBJ2-7 | TRBV20-1 | CSAKDRREYEQYF | TGCAGTGCAAAAGATAGAAGGGAATACGAGCAGTACTTC
few | TRBD1 | TRBJ2-3 | TRBV6-1 | CASSEGTETDTQYF | TGTGCCAGCAGTGAGGGGACAGAAACAGATACGCAGTATTTT
few | . | TRBJ1-1 | TRBV3-1 | CASCKGLGGTEAFF | TGTGCCAGCTGCAAAGGGCTTGGGGGCACTGAAGCTTTCTTT
many | . | TRBJ1-2 | TRBV20-1 | CSAGQTNLGGYTF | TGCAGTGCCGGACAGACCAACCTTGGTGGCTACACCTTC
. | . | TRBJ1-6 | TRBV12-3/TRBV12-4 | CASKRRGQTNSPLHF | TGTGCCAGCAAACGCCGGGGGCAGACTAATTCACCCCTCCACTTT
few | . | TRBJ2-6 | TRBV5-1 | CASRQAFSGANVLTF | TGCGCCAGCAGACAGGCATTCTCTGGGGCCAACGTCCTGACTTTC
. | . | TRBJ2-7 | TRBV3-1 | CASSPPSGSTYEQYF | TGTGCCAGCAGCCCCCCCTCTGGTAGTACCTACGAGCAGTACTTC
. | TRBD1 | TRBJ2-1 | TRBV28 | CASRIRGTDYNEQFF | TGTGCCAGCAGAATTCGTGGGACAGACTACAATGAGCAGTTCTTC
few | . | TRBJ2-7 | TRBV30 | CAWRGSLWSYEQYF | TGTGCCTGGAGAGGTAGTTTGTGGAGCTACGAGCAGTACTTC
few | . | TRBJ1-5 | TRBV7-2 | CASSGWDNQPQHF | TGTGCCAGCAGTGGTTGGGATAATCAGCCCCAGCATTTT
few | . | TRBJ2-1 | TRBV11-2 | CASTKQEGGWGYGNEQFF | TGTGCCAGCACCAAGCAAGAGGGAGGATGGGGATATGGCAATGAGCAGTTCTTC
once | TRBD2 | TRBJ2-7 | TRBV19 | CASSIWLAGEQYF | TGTGCCAGTAGTATCTGGCTAGCGGGCGAGCAGTACTTC
. | TRBD2 | TRBJ2-3 | TRBV7-2 | CASSSSGRAWGDTQYF | TGTGCCAGCAGCTCTAGCGGGAGGGCCTGGGGAGATACGCAGTATTTT
. | TRBD2 | TRBJ2-1 | TRBV6-1 | CATSGTTYNEQFF | TGTGCCACCTCCGGGACTACCTACAATGAGCAGTTCTTC
few | TRBD2 | TRBJ2-2 | TRBV7-6 | CASSLATIGGTGELFF | TGTGCCAGCAGCTTAGCTACGATCGGGGGGACCGGGGAGCTGTTTTTT
few | TRBD2 | TRBJ2-7 | TRBV20-1 | CSARGTSGADSYEQYF | TGCAGTGCTAGAGGGACTAGCGGGGCCGACTCCTACGAGCAGTACTTC
few | . | TRBJ2-1 | TRBV6-2/TRBV6-3 | CASSYGQPYNEQFF | TGTGCCAGCAGTTACGGACAGCCATACAATGAGCAGTTCTTC
. | . | TRBJ2-1 | TRBV20-1 | CSASPLRGRGNNEQFF | TGCAGTGCTAGCCCTTTAAGGGGGAGGGGCAACAATGAGCAGTTCTTC
few | TRBD2 | TRBJ2-1 | TRBV7-3 | CASSQLAGAFYNEQFF | TGTGCCAGCAGCCAACTAGCGGGGGCCTTCTACAATGAGCAGTTCTTC
many | . | TRBJ1-6 | TRBV12-3/TRBV12-4 | CASSFGDSPLHF | TGTGCCAGCAGTTTCGGCGATTCACCCCTCCACTTT
. | TRBD1 | TRBJ2-7 | TRBV28 | CASKGQGGKNEQYF | TGTGCCAGCAAAGGACAGGGTGGGAAGAACGAGCAGTACTTC
few | . | TRBJ1-6 | TRBV25-1 | CASQALGSPLHF | TGTGCCAGCCAAGCTTTGGGCTCACCCCTCCACTTT
few | . | TRBJ1-6 | TRBV7-9 | CASSSGREMSPLHF | TGTGCCAGCAGCTCCGGACGGGAAATGTCACCCCTCCACTTT
few | . | TRBJ2-7 | TRBV6-2/TRBV6-3 | CASSYPGTGSYEQYF | TGTGCCAGCAGTTACCCCGGGACGGGATCCTACGAGCAGTACTTC
. | TRBD2 | TRBJ2-1 | TRBV29-1 | CSVVGTSPGRNEQFF | TGCAGCGTTGTCGGGACTAGCCCCGGGAGGAATGAGCAGTTCTTC
. | TRBD1 | TRBJ2-5 | TRBV6-2/TRBV6-3 | CASSPQGMRETQYF | TGTGCCAGCAGTCCACAGGGGATGCGAGAGACCCAGTACTTC
few | TRBD1 | TRBJ2-7 | TRBV7-9 | CASSPRTGVSYEQYF | TGTGCCAGCAGCCCCCGGACAGGGGTCTCCTACGAGCAGTACTTC
many | . | TRBJ1-1 | TRBV12-3/TRBV12-4 | CASSPGNTEAFF | TGTGCCAGCAGCCCAGGGAACACTGAAGCTTTCTTT
many | . | TRBJ1-5 | TRBV2 | CASSEAGRNQPQHF | TGTGCCAGCAGTGAAGCGGGCCGCAATCAGCCCCAGCATTTT
few | TRBD1 | TRBJ2-2 | TRBV5-6 | CASSRRDRGGTGELFF | TGTGCCAGCAGCCGCCGGGACAGGGGTGGCACCGGGGAGCTGTTTTTT
. | TRBD1 | TRBJ1-6 | TRBV20-1 | CSAPPRGQGLNSPLHF | TGCAGTGCCCCCCCGCGCGGACAGGGTCTTAATTCACCCCTCCACTTT
few | . | TRBJ1-2 | TRBV6-5 | CASSFTGTRDNYGYTF | TGTGCCAGCAGTTTCACCGGGACACGGGATAACTATGGCTACACCTTC
few | . | TRBJ2-7 | TRBV6-2/TRBV6-3 | CASSPVVQQYF | TGTGCCAGCAGCCCCGTGGTCCAGCAGTACTTC
. | . | TRBJ2-1 | TRBV7-6 | CASSLKGNEQFF | TGTGCCAGCAGCCTGAAGGGGAATGAGCAGTTCTTC
few | . | TRBJ2-5 | TRBV20-1 | CSAFLALKETQYF | TGCAGTGCGTTCCTAGCATTAAAGGAGACCCAGTACTTC